A single sample is the source of the 11 T cell receptor beta chains below, sequenced in a study of blood T cells in healthy people across ages. A J-beta primer mix and a sample-barcoded 5' primer were used in a second PCR of roughly 6 to 11 cycles. From the 5' RACE reads, TCRdb called clonotypes with MiXCR, one entry per CDR3 protein. This sample has 1.6 million or so distinct CDR3 sequences, with about 32% found just once. What was sequenced was blood. The receptor source for this set is a woman in her thirties in good health.

As to this clonotype: A read error may produce the germline difference seen at one junction end. This sequence joins TRBV4-1 and TRBJ2-7; D may be TRBD2 (6 bases). CDR1 and CDR2 from the germline V gene are MGHRA and YSYEKL. This CDR3 contains 15 residues. For the CDR3, the DNA is TGCGCCAGCAGCCCCCGAGCGGGCGAAGCTTACGGGCAGTACTTC. This sequence encodes CASSPRAGEAYGQYF.

The chain joins TRBV10-1 to TRBJ2-3, with TRBD2 matching over 13 bases. J gave up 2 bases and V 6 bases, and 8 bases lay outside the gene matches. CDR3 length: 17 amino acids. The germline gives CDR1 WNHNN, CDR2 SYGVQD (reference sequence). This CDR3 is CASSGTGTSGVTDTQYF. In DNA form, the CDR3 reads TGCGCCAGCAGCGGGACCGGGACTAGCGGGGTCACAGATACGCAGTATTTT.

This clonotype has more than one count but fewer than ten. The V call is TRBV5-1, the J call TRBJ2-3, with 7 bases aligning to TRBD2. CDR1 and CDR2 from the germline V gene are SGHRS and YFSETQ. V was clipped by 7 bases and J by 5 bases; unmatched bases: 1. The CDR3 has 11 residues. CDR3 loop: CASAGEDTQYF. CDR3 coding DNA: TGCGCCAGCGCGGGGGAAGATACGCAGTATTTT.

This sequence joins TRBV7-9 and TRBJ1-2; D gene unclear. V lost 5 bases and J lost 0, with 19 bases in between. The CDR3 length is 17 residues. CDR1 and CDR2 (germline): SEHNR, FQNEAQ (reference sequence). The CDR3 bases are TGTGCCAGCAGCCCACTCATCACTAGAGCATCTAACTATGGCTACACCTTC. It translates to CASSPLITRASNYGYTF.

This clonotype has more than one count but fewer than ten. The chain recombines TRBV18 with TRBJ2-2, with a possible D match to TRBD1 (5 bases). This CDR3 has 15 residues. From germline, CDR1 is KGHSH and CDR2 LQKENI. V was clipped by 0 bases and J by 6 bases, with 11 bases between them. This CDR3 is CASSPPVPGSGELFF. Here the CDR3 DNA reads TGTGCCAGCTCACCACCAGTACCAGGGTCCGGGGAGCTGTTTTTT.

This clonotype has more than one count but fewer than ten. V gene TRBV7-3 combines with J gene TRBJ2-3; 8 nucleotides align to TRBD2. The CDR3 consists of 16 residues. Germline CDR1 and CDR2: SGHTA and FQGTGA. The V and J ends lost 5 bases and 5 bases, in that order; junction bases with no gene match: 12. The CDR3 region is CASSPTGAGVGDTQYF. CDR3 DNA: TGTGCCAGCAGCCCAACCGGAGCGGGAGTCGGAGATACGCAGTATTTT.

The rearrangement joins TRBV14 to TRBJ2-2, with D unresolved. CDR1 SGHDN and CDR2 FVKESK come from the germline V gene. This CDR3 has 18 residues. V dropped 1 base and J dropped 1 base, with 16 bases sitting between them. The CDR3 region is CASSQVLFSEENTGELFF. The CDR3 nucleotides read TGTGCCAGCAGCCAAGTACTGTTCAGCGAAGAGAACACCGGGGAGCTGTTTTTT.

Turning to this clonotype: A junction end diverges from the germline sequence, so it may reflect a read error. The chain carries TRBV9 and TRBJ2-7; tentative D call: TRBD2 (7 bases). This CDR3 is 16 amino acids long. Per germline, CDR1 SGDLS and CDR2 YYNGEE. CDR3 sequence reads: CVSSPQGGASSYEQYF. The CDR3 region has the DNA TGTGTCAGCAGCCCTCAAGGGGGGGCAAGCTCCTACGAGCAGTACTTC.

The CDR3 sequence: CSAPDRGYEAFF. Here the CDR3 DNA reads TGCAGTGCCCCCGACAGGGGTTATGAAGCTTTCTTT. This sequence joins TRBV20-1 and TRBJ1-1; 8 bases line up with TRBD1. The CDR3 sequence is 12 residues long. Germline V lookup: CDR1 DFQATT, CDR2 SNEGSKA (reference sequence). The V segment lost 6 bases and the J segment 7 bases; nucleotides outside the gene matches: 7.

The chain links TRBV7-2 to TRBJ1-1, with 7 bases lining up with TRBD1. The CDR3 loop spans 14 amino acids. V lost 4 bases and J lost 0; bases outside the gene matches: 2. CDR1 is SGHTA and CDR2 is FQGNSA in the germline V gene. CDR3 in DNA: TGTGCCAGCAGCTGGGGACAGCTGAACACTGAAGCTTTCTTT. This sequence encodes CASSWGQLNTEAFF.

Regarding this clonotype: The junction differs from germline at one of its ends, possibly a read error. The rearrangement joins TRBV6-1 to TRBJ2-6; 7 nucleotides line up with TRBD1. CDR1 MNHNS and CDR2 SASEGT come from the germline V gene. This CDR3 spans 17 amino acids. The CDR3 DNA is TGTGCCGGCAGTGGAGGACAGGCCCCCTCTGGGGCCAACGTCCTGACTTTC. This gives the protein CAGSGGQAPSGANVLTF.